Detailed here is one T cell receptor beta chain. V lost 6 bases and J lost 1, with 13 bases in between. Germline-derived CDR1 and CDR2 are SGHRS and YFSETQ. The CDR3 consists of 14 residues. In the original workflow: Nucleated cell counts were estimated from reference gene primer amplification. The method was immunoSEQ multiplex PCR; TCRdb's version includes in-frame clones alone and lacks a portion of them. V, J and clone size reflect that table, while D and trimming were determined from the DNA. This table holds 65,000 to 85,000 clones, roughly 80% found once. The source of the sample is a study of blood T cell repertoires in COVID-19. Background on the study: From the United States, Italy and Spain came samples of acute and convalescent COVID-19. The analysed material was cDNA or gDNA that came from T cells, B-cell-depleted T cells, or PBMCs.

This receptor was identified in a woman aged 55-69 years with acute or convalescent COVID-19. This chain connects TRBV5-1 to TRBJ1-1; D is unclear. Sequencing was done on a sample of peripheral blood. The CDR3 here is CASMDEQKNTEAFF. In DNA, the CDR3 is TGCGCCAGCATGGATGAACAGAAGAACACTGAAGCTTTCTTT.